Below are 28 T cell receptor beta chains sequenced from a single sample in a study of technical replicates of blood from a handful of donors. Produced via immunoSEQ multiplex PCR; TCRdb's table is partial and in-frame only. The sample records around 56,000 clones, about 95% being singletons. The sample was PBMCs. Source of these receptors: a human donor in good health. Some clones in this sample may be carry-over from other donors' samples.

The chain uses TRBV4-1 and TRBJ2-3, with D possibly matching TRBD1 (5 bases). CDR3 length equals 16 residues. Germline CDR1 and CDR2: MGHRA and YSYEKL. V was shortened by 1 base and J by 0 bases, with 11 bases between the two germline ends. In DNA, the CDR3 is TGCGCCAGCAGCCAAGGAACAGGTACCAGCACAGATACGCAGTATTTT. Amino acids: CASSQGTGTSTDTQYF.

This clone was seen once. The rearrangement uses TRBV6-1 and TRBJ1-4; 10 bases align to TRBD1. The CDR3 has 15 residues. J lost 5 bases, V lost 6 bases, and 6 bases had no gene match. From germline, CDR1 is MNHNS and CDR2 SASEGT. CDR3 DNA sequence: TGTGCCAGCAGCAGCCGGGGACAGGGGAATGAAAAACTGTTTTTT. Its protein product is CASSSRGQGNEKLFF.

This clone was seen once. The rearrangement links TRBV12-2 to TRBJ1-6; TRBD1 is taken as the D call from the table, unchecked against the DNA. TRBV12-2 is assigned pseudogene status. CDR3 length equals 19 residues. The CDR3 sequence is CASRLVKAGVSSYNSPLHF. DNA for the CDR3: TGTGCAAGTCGCTTAGTGAAGGCAGGGGTGAGCTCCTATAATTCACCCCTCCACTTT.

The chain combines TRBV29-1 with TRBJ2-4; D is possibly TRBD2 (5 bases). CDR3 length: 12 residues. CDR1 and CDR2 (germline): SQVTM, ANQGSEA. The germline V and J ends were trimmed by 4 bases and 11 bases, with 15 bases remaining between them. CDR3 nucleotides: TGCAGCGTTGGTGGGAGCTTCGGCCTTCAGTACTTC. Translation gives CSVGGSFGLQYF.

The genes are TRBV9 and TRBJ2-1; D ambiguous. Germline CDR1 reads SGDLS; CDR2 reads YYNGEE. The V gene lost 0 bases and the J gene lost 1 base, with 8 bases spanning the gap. The CDR3 length is 15 residues. The DNA for the CDR3 is TGTGCCAGCAGCGTAGCGGGTGGGTCCTACAATGAGCAGTTCTTC. Protein product: CASSVAGGSYNEQFF.

The chain couples TRBV9 to TRBJ2-3, with 8 nucleotides matching TRBD2. CDR1 is SGDLS, CDR2 YYNGEE, per germline. V dropped 4 bases and J dropped 0; count of bases not matched to a gene: 7. CDR3 length: 16 residues. The CDR3 spells CASSSREGGSTDTQYF. The CDR3 coding sequence is TGTGCCAGCAGCTCCCGGGAGGGAGGGAGCACAGATACGCAGTATTTT.

As DNA, the CDR3 is TGTGCCAGCAGTGAATCCGGACAGGCGTACGACTATGGCTACACCTTC. This encodes CASSESGQAYDYGYTF. V gene TRBV25-1 combines with J gene TRBJ1-2, with TRBD1 matching over 7 bases. CDR1 is MGHDK, CDR2 SYGVNS, per germline. V shed 1 base and J 3 bases; nucleotides not matched to a gene: 8. This CDR3 comprises 16 residues.

V and J are TRBV9 and TRBJ1-2; 7 bases align to TRBD1. CDR1 and CDR2 from the germline V gene are SGDLS and YYNGEE. This CDR3 region has 15 residues. Trimming took 4 bases from V and 0 from J; bases not matched to a gene: 6. CDR3 loop: CASSRDQGANYGYTF. Written as DNA, the CDR3 is TGTGCCAGCAGCAGGGACCAGGGGGCTAACTATGGCTACACCTTC.

The chain combines TRBV6-1 with TRBJ2-6; the D gene is possibly TRBD2 (6 bases). The CDR3 loop spans 15 amino acids. In germline, CDR1 is MNHNS, CDR2 SASEGT. The ends were cut back, 5 bases at V and 0 bases at J, with 8 bases in the middle. The chain's CDR3 is CASSTGSSGANVLTF. DNA for the CDR3: TGTGCCAGCAGTACCGGGAGCTCTGGGGCCAACGTCCTGACTTTC.

The rearrangement uses TRBV27 and TRBJ1-1; D is undetermined. The CDR3 sequence is 12 residues long. Germline V CDR1 and CDR2: MNHEY, SMNVEV (reference sequence). Trimming cost V 8 bases and J 1 base, with 8 bases left between them. The CDR3 region is CASGRENTEAFF. DNA of the CDR3: TGTGCCAGCGGGAGGGAGAACACTGAAGCTTTCTTT.

V gene TRBV7-9 combines with J gene TRBJ2-2; 12 bases are a match to TRBD2. V was pared by 5 bases and J by 0 bases, with 7 bases of the junction left unmatched. The length of the CDR3 is 18 residues. Germline CDR1 reads SEHNR; CDR2 reads FQNEAQ (reference sequence). CDR3 residues: CASSPRTSGNTNTGELFF. In DNA form, the CDR3 reads TGTGCCAGCAGCCCACGGACTAGCGGGAATACGAACACCGGGGAGCTGTTTTTT.

This sequence joins TRBV4-2 and TRBJ1-2; tentative D call: TRBD1 (5 bases). Germline CDR1 LGHNA, CDR2 YNFKEQ. The CDR3 extends over 16 amino acids. V lost 0 bases, J lost 4 bases, and 15 bases lay in between. The CDR3 loop is CASSQDDGGDFYGYTF. The CDR3 DNA reads as TGTGCCAGCAGCCAAGACGATGGGGGGGATTTCTATGGCTACACCTTC.

The chain has TRBV10-1 and TRBJ2-7, with D hard to call. Trimming pared 7 bases from V and 4 bases from J, leaving 14 bases between. Germline V gene lookup returns CDR1 WNHNN and CDR2 SYGVQD (reference sequence). The CDR3 spans 13 residues. DNA of the CDR3: TGCGCCAGCATCCCCCCTTCCTCTTACGAGCAGTACTTC. Encoded protein: CASIPPSSYEQYF.

The chain couples TRBV5-1 to TRBJ2-3; a weak D match, TRBD1 (5 bases). V lost 3 bases, J lost 4 bases, and 24 bases lay in between. The CDR3 runs to 18 residues. Germline V lookup: CDR1 SGHRS, CDR2 YFSETQ. The CDR3 DNA is TGCGCCAGCAGCTCTCCGACCGCAACAGCCCAGGGCCCAGATACGCAGTATTTT. Translated: CASSSPTATAQGPDTQYF. Full variable domain (missing parts from reference TRBV5-1 and TRBJ2-3): KAGVTQTPRYLIKTRGQQVTLSCSPISGHRSVSWYQQTPGQGLQFLFEYFSETQRNKGNFPGRFSGRQFSNSRSEMNVSTLELGDSALYLCASSSPTATAQGPDTQYFGPGTRLTVL.

This sequence joins TRBV21-1 and TRBJ1-2; the table gives TRBD1 as D, unverified against the DNA. TRBV21-1 is a recognized pseudogene. This CDR3 contains 14 residues. The CDR3: CASSKVQGSYGYTF. CDR3 DNA sequence: TGTGCCAGCAGCAAAGTTCAGGGCAGCTATGGCTACACCTTC.

This chain links TRBV19 with TRBJ1-1; tentative D call: TRBD1 (6 bases). The CDR3 is made up of 15 amino acids. V lost 4 bases, J lost 5 bases, and 17 bases lay in between. Germline CDR1 LNHDA, CDR2 SQIVND (reference sequence). DNA of the CDR3: TGTGCCAGTAGTAGGGACAATACACTAGGGACTGAAGCTTTCTTT. This gives the protein CASSRDNTLGTEAFF. Complete variable domain (other parts from reference TRBV19 and TRBJ1-1): DGGITQSPKYLFRKEGQNVTLSCEQNLNHDAMYWYRQDPGQGLRLIYYSQIVNDFQKGDIAEGYSVSREKKESFPLTVTSAQKNPTAFYLCASSRDNTLGTEAFFGQGTRLTVV.

J is TRBJ2-5 and V is TRBV15; D is unclear. The CDR3 extends over 13 amino acids. V gave up 4 bases and J gave up 5 bases, with 11 bases separating them. Germline-derived CDR1 and CDR2 are LNHNV and YYDKDF (reference sequence). The chain's CDR3 is CATSIRVRETQYF. The DNA for the CDR3 is TGTGCCACCAGCATTCGGGTACGGGAGACCCAGTACTTC.

The J gene is TRBJ2-1, the V gene TRBV29-1, with a tentative D call TRBD1 (5 bases). This CDR3 contains 11 residues. The V gene's germline CDR1 is SQVTM and CDR2 ANQGSEA. Trimming pared 3 bases from V and 7 bases from J, leaving 7 bases between. CDR3 DNA: TGCAGCGTTGATCCAGGGAATGAGCAGTTCTTC. Encoded protein: CSVDPGNEQFF.

The V call is TRBV5-8, the J call TRBJ1-5; TRBD1 agrees at 12 bases. CDR3 length: 14 residues. CDR1 and CDR2 (germline): SGHTS, YDEGEE. The V gene end was trimmed by 9 bases and the J gene end by 7 bases; junction bases not matched to a gene: 8. CDR3 DNA sequence: TGTGCCACTAGAGGGGACAGGGGGCTGCAGCCCCAGCATTTT. This translates into CATRGDRGLQPQHF.

The rearrangement uses TRBV7-9 and TRBJ1-1; no firm D call. Per germline, CDR1 SEHNR and CDR2 FQNEAQ (reference sequence). Trimming pared 5 bases from V and 0 bases from J, leaving 10 bases between. The CDR3 consists of 14 residues. The CDR3 DNA reads as TGTGCCAGCAGCCCTGGAGATTTGAACACTGAAGCTTTCTTT. Amino acids: CASSPGDLNTEAFF.

This chain connects TRBV4-1 to TRBJ2-3; 10 bases line up with TRBD2. Germline trimming cut 1 base from V and 4 bases from J; bases unmatched to any gene: 5. From germline, CDR1 is MGHRA and CDR2 YSYEKL. CDR3 length: 16 residues. The CDR3 protein is CASSQVASGSSDTQYF. The CDR3 bases are TGCGCCAGCAGCCAAGTCGCTAGCGGGAGTTCAGATACGCAGTATTTT.

This clone was found once. The chain couples TRBV9 to TRBJ2-2, with 8 bases aligning to TRBD2. Germline loops: CDR1 SGDLS, CDR2 YYNGEE. There are 16 residues in the CDR3. V lost 0 bases, J lost 4 bases, and 5 bases stayed unmatched. In DNA, the CDR3 is TGTGCCAGCAGCGTAGATGTCGGGGGGGCCACCGGGGAGCTGTTTTTT. This codes for CASSVDVGGATGELFF.

CDR3: CASSLAKAAMNTEAFF. In nucleotides, the CDR3 is TGTGCCAGCAGCTTAGCGAAGGCGGCGATGAACACTGAAGCTTTCTTT. The chain has TRBV7-9 and TRBJ1-1; D unresolved. CDR1 is SEHNR and CDR2 is FQNEAQ in the germline V gene (reference sequence). V was trimmed by 0 bases and J by 0 bases, leaving 11 bases between them. The CDR3 has 16 residues.

The J gene is TRBJ2-7, the V gene TRBV5-6; possible D gene TRBD1, 6 bases. Germline V gene data show CDR1 as SGHDT and CDR2 as YYEEEE. The CDR3 sequence is 15 residues long. Trimming stripped 0 bases from V and 4 bases from J, with 14 bases between. The CDR3 DNA reads as TGTGCCAGCAGCTTGGGGTTGCAGGGGCTATACGAGCAGTACTTC. It translates to CASSLGLQGLYEQYF.

The chain uses TRBV2 and TRBJ1-5; D might be TRBD1 (6 bases). This CDR3 is 15 amino acids long. The V end was cut by 6 bases, the J end by 7 bases, with 19 bases between. From germline, CDR1 is SNHLY and CDR2 FYNNEI. The CDR3 bases are TGTGCCAGCAGAAATACCCGGGGGGCGGAACAGCCCCAGCATTTT. This encodes CASRNTRGAEQPQHF.

This chain connects TRBV29-1 to TRBJ2-1; 11 bases fit TRBD2. CDR3 size: 15 residues. CDR1 and CDR2 (germline): SQVTM, ANQGSEA. V lost 7 bases and J lost 5; bases outside the gene matches: 10. The CDR3 nucleotides read TGCAGCGCCGATTACAGACTAGCGGGGAACAATGAGCAGTTCTTC. Translation: CSADYRLAGNNEQFF.

The J gene is TRBJ2-2, the V gene TRBV7-2; D may be TRBD2 (6 bases). CDR3 length: 16 residues. Trimming stripped 5 bases from V and 1 base from J, with 14 bases between. The germline V gene has CDR1 SGHTA and CDR2 FQGNSA. CDR3 protein: CASSPLGGLNTGELFF. The DNA for the CDR3 is TGTGCCAGCAGCCCACTGGGGGGATTGAACACCGGGGAGCTGTTTTTT.

This chain links TRBV7-2 with TRBJ2-7; 10 nucleotides agree with TRBD1. The CDR3 consists of 15 residues. Germline V lookup: CDR1 SGHTA, CDR2 FQGNSA. The ends lost 4 bases at V and 2 bases at J; junction bases unmatched: 5. The CDR3 DNA is TGTGCCAGCAGCTACCACGGGACAGGGGCCTACGAGCAGTACTTC. This encodes CASSYHGTGAYEQYF.